The clone carrying this T cell receptor beta chain was counted once. Its antigen is as yet unknown. This sample stems from a study of graft-versus-host responses after intestinal transplantation. Turning to the study itself: Each of the recipients got a multivisceral, liver-intestinal, or isolated intestinal transplant. Recipients were all induced with anti-thymocyte globulin, then given tacrolimus and steroids for around 3 years.

The protocol was immunoSEQ multiplex PCR, while the TCRdb copy is restricted to in-frame clones and leaves out a portion. The sample holds approximately 97,000 clones; 85% to 95% are singletons and the top ten take about 0.073%. Study-wide points: High graft-versus-host to host-versus-graft clonal ratios were seen in allografts of patients with graft-donor T cell macrochimerism. Peak circulating GvH clone levels were associated with early post-transplant HvG declines.

This specimen consisted of unstimulated CD8+ T cells sorted from spleen or lymph node cells, obtained before transplant. This sequence originates from a human donor who was the organ donor for an intestinal transplant.

CDR3 sequence reads: CASGLGVTDTQYF. The CDR3 DNA reads as TGTGCTAGTGGTTTAGGAGTCACAGATACGCAGTATTTT. This chain links TRBV12-5 with TRBJ2-3; D remains ambiguous. The CDR3 runs to 13 residues. Germline V lookup: CDR1 LGHNT, CDR2 FRNRAP. V dropped 3 bases and J dropped 2 bases, with 6 bases sitting between them.